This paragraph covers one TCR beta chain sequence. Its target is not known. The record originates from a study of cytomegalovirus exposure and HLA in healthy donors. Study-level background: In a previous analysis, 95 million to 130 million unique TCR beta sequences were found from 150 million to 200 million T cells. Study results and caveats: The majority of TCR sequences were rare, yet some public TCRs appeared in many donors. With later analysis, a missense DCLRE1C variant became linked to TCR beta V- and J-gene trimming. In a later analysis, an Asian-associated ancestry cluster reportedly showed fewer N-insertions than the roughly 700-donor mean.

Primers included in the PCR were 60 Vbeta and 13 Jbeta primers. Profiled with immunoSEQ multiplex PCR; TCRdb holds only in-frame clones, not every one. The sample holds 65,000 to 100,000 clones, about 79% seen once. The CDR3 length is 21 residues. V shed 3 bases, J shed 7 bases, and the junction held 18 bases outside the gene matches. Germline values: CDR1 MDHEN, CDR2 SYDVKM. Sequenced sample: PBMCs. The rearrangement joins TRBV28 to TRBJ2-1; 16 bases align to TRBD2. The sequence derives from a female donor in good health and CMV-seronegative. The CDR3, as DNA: TGTGCCAGCAGTTTGCCCCCACCCGGGACTAGCGGGAGGGCCAAGGTAAATGAGCAGTTCTTC. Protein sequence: CASSLPPPGTSGRAKVNEQFF.